This entry lists 27 T cell receptor beta chains sequenced from one sample in a study of CD8 T cells in ankylosing spondylitis. One entry per CDR3 protein results from TCRdb running MiXCR on the 5' RACE reads. The table includes about 250,000 distinct CDR3 sequences, under 20% detected once. Sequencing input: blood, either unsorted or a sorted T cell fraction (not recorded which). The receptors were sampled from a male donor with ankylosing spondylitis or in good health (not recorded which).

The V call is TRBV7-2, the J call TRBJ2-3, with a tentative D call TRBD2 (5 bases). CDR1 and CDR2 (germline): SGHTA, FQGNSA. The CDR3 totals 15 residues. V was trimmed by 5 bases and J by 3 bases, leaving 15 bases between them. The CDR3 is CASSETGFSTDTQYF. CDR3 in DNA: TGTGCCAGCAGCGAAACGGGGTTTAGTACAGATACGCAGTATTTT.

This clonotype was picked up many times. The chain is built from TRBV3-1 and TRBJ2-1; TRBD2 matches 10 bases. V lost 0 bases, J lost 2 bases, and 7 bases stayed unmatched. CDR1 is LGHDT and CDR2 is YNNKEL in the germline V gene (reference sequence). The CDR3 loop spans 18 amino acids. In DNA form, the CDR3 reads TGTGCCAGCAGCCAAGATCGAGCGGGAGGGCCGACCTACAATGAGCAGTTCTTC. It specifies CASSQDRAGGPTYNEQFF.

This clonotype has only a few counts. This chain connects TRBV4-1 to TRBJ1-2; D gene ambiguous. Germline CDR1 MGHRA, CDR2 YSYEKL. This CDR3 has 16 amino acids. The V end was cut by 0 bases, the J end by 0 bases, with 11 bases between. The CDR3, as DNA: TGCGCCAGCAGCCAAGAAGGCGGGCTACCTAACTATGGCTACACCTTC. This encodes CASSQEGGLPNYGYTF.

As for this clonotype: At one of its ends the junction is not consistent with the germline gene, which may arise from a read error. The chain recombines TRBV9 with TRBJ2-7; TRBD1 agrees at 9 bases. Germline V gene lookup returns CDR1 SGDLS and CDR2 YYNGEE. This CDR3 has 14 residues. The chain's CDR3 is CASSPQDRGYEQSF. The CDR3 nucleotides are TGTGCCAGCAGCCCCCAGGACAGGGGCTACGAGCAGTCCTTC.

The V call is TRBV12-3 or TRBV12-4, the J call TRBJ2-5, with D possibly TRBD2 on 5 matching bases. Between the trimmed V and J ends, which lost 6 bases and 2 bases, there was a span of 10 bases. The CDR3 spans 13 residues. This chain's CDR3 is CASSHTRQETQYF. CDR3 coding DNA: TGTGCCAGCAGCCATACTAGGCAAGAGACCCAGTACTTC.

This clonotype was observed a handful of times. The CDR3 coding sequence is TGTGCCAGCAGCCTAATGGGACAGCCAAACAATGAGCAGTTCTTC. Translated, it gives CASSLMGQPNNEQFF. The genes are TRBV7-8 and TRBJ2-1; 7 bases map to TRBD1. Germline trimming cut 5 bases from V and 5 bases from J; bases unmatched to any gene: 9. The CDR3 extends over 15 amino acids. Germline CDR1 reads SGHVS; CDR2 reads FQNEAQ.

This clonotype was observed at least ten times. CDR3 sequence: CASSTGLAGLTDTQYF. The CDR3 coding sequence is TGTGCCAGCAGCACGGGACTAGCGGGTCTCACAGATACGCAGTATTTT. V usage is TRBV9 and J usage is TRBJ2-3; 12 bases fit TRBD2. In germline, CDR1 is SGDLS, CDR2 YYNGEE. The J segment lost 2 bases and the V segment lost 4 bases, leaving 5 bases of the junction unmatched. CDR3 size: 16 residues.

This chain connects TRBV5-1 to TRBJ2-7, with 13 positions matching TRBD2. Trimming cost V 2 bases and J 4 bases; bases outside gene matches: 6. Per germline, CDR1 SGHRS and CDR2 YFSETQ. This CDR3 spans 16 amino acids. In nucleotides, the CDR3 is TGCGCCAGCAGCTTCCTACTAGCGGGAGGGGGTTACGAGCAGTACTTC. Its protein product is CASSFLLAGGGYEQYF.

This clonotype was seen a handful of times. This chain links TRBV12-3 or TRBV12-4 with TRBJ1-2, with 8 bases that match TRBD1. The CDR3 is 14 residues long. The V segment lost 3 bases and the J segment 1 base; nucleotides outside the gene matches: 1. This chain's CDR3 is CASSLDRDNYGYTF. In DNA, the CDR3 is TGTGCCAGCAGTTTGGACAGGGATAACTATGGCTACACCTTC.

This clonotype was seen a few times. The chain is built from TRBV29-1 and TRBJ2-1; D remains unclear. Trimming took 6 bases from V and 12 from J, leaving 21 bases between them. CDR1 is SQVTM and CDR2 is ANQGSEA in the germline V gene. The CDR3 covers 13 residues. CDR3 protein: CSVGITNDLGQFF. CDR3 DNA sequence: TGCAGCGTGGGGATAACCAATGATCTGGGGCAGTTCTTC.

The rearrangement joins TRBV12-3 or TRBV12-4 to TRBJ2-1; 12 positions agree with TRBD2. The V and J ends lost 10 bases and 5 bases, in that order; junction bases with no gene match: 6. There are 14 residues in the CDR3. The CDR3 region is CATRTSGTNNEQFF. The CDR3 coding sequence is TGTGCCACCCGGACTAGCGGGACGAACAATGAGCAGTTCTTC.

This chain connects TRBV12-3 or TRBV12-4 to TRBJ2-5, with TRBD2 matching over 7 bases. Trimming cost V 10 bases and J 2 bases; bases outside gene matches: 4. The CDR3 extends over 12 amino acids. CDR3 loop: CATNSGQETQYF. In DNA form, the CDR3 reads TGTGCCACCAATAGCGGGCAAGAGACCCAGTACTTC.

This clonotype was picked up a small number of times. One base away lies a much larger clone, so this may be a sequencing read error. The chain carries TRBV6-5 and TRBJ2-7; D uncertain. Germline V gives CDR1 MNHEY, CDR2 SVGAGI. CDR3 length equals 11 residues. CDR3 region: CASSYSNEQYF. The CDR3 DNA sequence: TGTGCCAGCAGTTACTCCAACGAGCAGTACTTC.

The V call is TRBV27, the J call TRBJ2-7; TRBD1 or TRBD2 may be the D gene (5 bases each). V was pared by 3 bases and J by 12 bases, with 15 bases between. The CDR3 has 12 residues. Germline-derived CDR1 and CDR2 are MNHEY and SMNVEV (reference sequence). In DNA form, the CDR3 reads TGTGCCAGCAGTTTGGGGGAAGGGTTATGGTACTTC. Amino acid sequence: CASSLGEGLWYF.

There are many counts of this clonotype. The J gene is TRBJ1-1, the V gene TRBV3-1; D gene unclear. Germline CDR1 LGHDT, CDR2 YNNKEL (reference sequence). Trimming took off 1 base at V and 3 bases at J, with 12 bases between the two ends. CDR3 length: 15 residues. The CDR3 reads CASSQVLGGDTEAFF. CDR3 DNA: TGTGCCAGCAGCCAAGTTCTGGGCGGAGACACTGAAGCTTTCTTT.

The chain links TRBV12-3 or TRBV12-4 to TRBJ2-1; D might be TRBD1 or TRBD2, each matching 5 bases. The CDR3 contains 14 residues. Trimming pared 1 base from V and 4 bases from J, leaving 8 bases between. The CDR3 nucleotides are TGTGCCAGCAGTTTAGTGGGGGTATACAATGAGCAGTTCTTC. Translating it yields CASSLVGVYNEQFF.

The CDR3 spells CASSLTPGFEQFF. The CDR3 DNA reads as TGTGCCAGCAGCTTAACCCCAGGATTTGAGCAGTTCTTC. The chain uses TRBV7-3 and TRBJ2-1; D gene unclear. This CDR3 has 13 residues. CDR1 is SGHTA and CDR2 is FQGTGA in the germline V gene. V was shortened by 0 bases and J by 9 bases, with 9 bases between the two germline ends.

This rearrangement joins TRBV4-3 to TRBJ2-1, with 11 bases that match TRBD2. The CDR3 length is 16 residues. The V gene end was trimmed by 4 bases and the J gene end by 3 bases; junction bases not matched to a gene: 5. The germline V gene encodes CDR1 LGHNA and CDR2 YSLEER. CDR3 DNA sequence: TGCGCCAGCAGCCGAACACTAGCGGGAGACTACAATGAGCAGTTCTTC. It yields the protein CASSRTLAGDYNEQFF.

This clonotype was recorded at least ten times. The chain is built from TRBV4-1 and TRBJ2-1; D uncertain. CDR3 length equals 13 residues. The V gene lost 3 bases and the J gene lost 7 bases, with 10 bases spanning the gap. Germline V gives CDR1 MGHRA, CDR2 YSYEKL. The CDR3 protein is CASSHGYVNEQFF. DNA for the CDR3: TGCGCCAGCAGCCACGGATACGTTAATGAGCAGTTCTTC.

At least ten counts were recorded for this clonotype. V and J are TRBV10-3 and TRBJ1-1, with D uncertain. The V end lost 0 bases, the J end lost 1 base, and 6 bases lay between the germline ends. Germline V gene lookup returns CDR1 ENHRY and CDR2 SYGVKD. This CDR3 spans 14 amino acids. CDR3 amino acids: CAISESTQNTEAFF. The CDR3 region has the DNA TGTGCCATCAGTGAGTCGACACAGAACACTGAAGCTTTCTTT.

A few counts support this clonotype. The V call is TRBV15, the J call TRBJ2-5; TRBD2 is a possible D gene (6 bases). Trimming stripped 3 bases from V and 1 base from J, with 9 bases between. Germline assignment: CDR1 LNHNV and CDR2 YYDKDF (reference sequence). The length of the CDR3 is 14 residues. The CDR3 nucleotides read TGTGCCACCAGCAGGCGGACTACCCAAGAGACCCAGTACTTC. It specifies CATSRRTTQETQYF.

This clonotype was found a few times. This chain uses TRBV10-3 with TRBJ2-7, with a possible D match to TRBD1 (5 bases). V lost 8 bases, J lost 0 bases, and 11 bases lay in between. Germline values: CDR1 ENHRY, CDR2 SYGVKD. The CDR3 has 13 residues. The CDR3 coding sequence is TGTGCCATCGGTCAGGGATCCTCCTACGAGCAGTACTTC. This translates into CAIGQGSSYEQYF.

The chain recombines TRBV20-1 with TRBJ2-7, with TRBD1 matching 10 bases. Germline-derived CDR1 and CDR2 are DFQATT and SNEGSKA (reference sequence). J lost 3 bases, V lost 6 bases, and 11 bases had no gene match. The CDR3 is 15 amino acids. Here the CDR3 reads CSAPGAGTGDYEQYF. CDR3 coding DNA: TGCAGTGCCCCCGGCGCCGGGACAGGGGACTACGAGCAGTACTTC.

This clonotype was found a few times. V gene TRBV20-1 combines with J gene TRBJ2-7; TRBD2 matches 15 bases. Trimming removed 6 bases from V and 4 bases from J; junction bases left unmatched: 4. CDR1 and CDR2 (germline): DFQATT, SNEGSKA (reference sequence). The CDR3 covers 14 residues. The CDR3 reads CSAVGLAGGYEQYF. The CDR3 nucleotides are TGCAGTGCGGTCGGACTAGCGGGAGGGTACGAGCAGTACTTC.

This clonotype was seen at least ten times. The rearrangement uses TRBV24-1 and TRBJ2-5, with D tentatively TRBD1 (6 bases). Germline-derived CDR1 and CDR2 are KGHDR and SFDVKD. The CDR3 contains 17 residues. V was trimmed by 2 bases and J by 0 bases, leaving 15 bases between them. The CDR3: CATSDWKDSLYQETQYF. The CDR3, as DNA: TGTGCCACCAGTGATTGGAAGGACAGTCTGTACCAAGAGACCCAGTACTTC.

This chain connects TRBV7-9 to TRBJ2-5; D may match TRBD1 or TRBD2 (6 bases each). CDR3 length: 13 residues. Germline-derived CDR1 and CDR2 are SEHNR and FQNEAQ (reference sequence). Trimming cost V 5 bases and J 5 bases, with 12 bases left between them. The CDR3 region is CASSHRDLETQYF. CDR3 DNA: TGTGCCAGCAGCCACAGGGACTTGGAGACCCAGTACTTC.

At least ten counts were recorded for this clonotype. The gene calls are TRBV6-5 and TRBJ2-1; possibly TRBD1 for D (5 bases). Germline values: CDR1 MNHEY, CDR2 SVGAGI. V gave up 0 bases and J gave up 10 bases, with 10 bases separating them. The CDR3 covers 13 residues. The CDR3 is CASSYSPRTEQFF. DNA for the CDR3: TGTGCCAGCAGTTACTCTCCTCGGACAGAGCAGTTCTTC.